The 27 T cell receptor beta chains reported below all come from one sample, sequenced in a study of CXCR3-negative and CXCR3-positive naive CD8 T cells. General observations from the study: Compared with CXCR3-negative naive cells, CXCR3-positive naive cells showed more hydrophobic TRB CDR3s.

cDNA libraries for TRB were generated by 5' RACE incorporating UMI labels. TCRdb re-called the 5' RACE reads and shows each CDR3 protein once, DNA omitted. The sample table includes around 63,000 distinct CDR3 sequences. Antigen specificity for these receptors is unknown. The material sequenced was naive CXCR3+ CD8+ T cells from blood. Described subset: CD45RO-CCR7+CD27+CD95- naive CD8+ T cells expressing CXCR3 (TNR3+). The receptors stem from a human donor in good health. Some clones in this sample may be carry-over from other donors' samples.

The V call is TRBV29-1, the J call TRBJ2-1. Germline loops: CDR1 SQVTM, CDR2 ANQGSEA. This CDR3 is built from 15 residues. The CDR3 is CSSEVSSSFTNEQFF.

The rearrangement uses TRBV27 and TRBJ2-7; checking the TCRdb D call of TRBD1 is not possible without DNA. The CDR3 sequence is 14 residues long. Germline V gives CDR1 MNHEY, CDR2 SMNVEV (reference sequence). The CDR3 region is CASSYRTSTYEQYF.

The V gene is TRBV14, the J gene TRBJ2-1. CDR3 length equals 16 residues. CDR1 and CDR2 (germline): SGHDN, FVKESK. The CDR3 here is CASSQGNVNSYNEQFF.

The genes are TRBV4-3 and TRBJ1-5. There are 17 residues in the CDR3. Germline V gene sequence: CDR1 LGHNA, CDR2 YSLEER. The CDR3 is CASSQDPVSRVGQPQHF.

The V call is TRBV7-8, the J call TRBJ1-1. Germline loops: CDR1 SGHVS, CDR2 FQNEAQ. This CDR3 is built from 13 residues. CDR3 amino acids: CASSLEQNTEAFF. The variable domain in full, with the rest retrieved from reference TRBV7-8 and TRBJ1-1, is GAGVSQSPRYKVAKRGQDVALRCDPISGHVSLFWYQQALGQGPEFLTYFQNEAQLDKSGLPSDRFFAERPEGSVSTLKIQRTQQEDSAVYLCASSLEQNTEAFFGQGTRLTVV.

The gene calls are TRBV7-3 and TRBJ2-1. Germline V gene data show CDR1 as SGHTA and CDR2 as FQGTGA. The CDR3 spans 14 residues. Here the CDR3 reads CASSLVSENNEQFF.

The V and J genes are TRBV11-2 and TRBJ2-1; there is no DNA to check the TCRdb D call of TRBD2. CDR1 is SGHAT and CDR2 is FQNNGV in the germline V gene. The CDR3 extends over 15 amino acids. The CDR3 reads CASSLVPGGDNEQFF.

The rearrangement links TRBV29-1 to TRBJ2-1; TCRdb reports TRBD1, a call that lacks DNA to check it against. Germline V gene sequence: CDR1 SQVTM, CDR2 ANQGSEA. The CDR3 runs 14 residues. The chain's CDR3 is CSVEDLGGAAEQFF.

The rearrangement joins TRBV28 to TRBJ1-3; the TRBD1 assignment by TCRdb is unverifiable without DNA. Germline values: CDR1 MDHEN, CDR2 SYDVKM. CDR3 size: 14 residues. The CDR3 sequence: CASRAPTAGNTIYF. Full variable domain (rest looked up from reference TRBV28 and TRBJ1-3): DVKVTQSSRYLVKRTGEKVFLECVQDMDHENMFWYRQDPGLGLRLIYFSYDVKMKEKGDIPEGYSVSREKKERFSLILESASTNQTSMYLCASRAPTAGNTIYFGEGSWLTVV.

This chain joins TRBV5-6 and TRBJ2-2; TCRdb proposes TRBD1, but this gene call is untestable without DNA. From germline, CDR1 is SGHDT and CDR2 YYEEEE. The CDR3 runs to 17 residues. CDR3 amino acids: CASSLGAGQGRAGELFF.

The J gene is TRBJ2-7, the V gene TRBV7-9; TCRdb designates TRBD1, a call that cannot be tested without DNA. The CDR3 totals 13 residues. CDR1 SEHNR and CDR2 FQNEAQ come from the germline V gene (reference sequence). CDR3 in amino acids: CASSQPGGDLQYF. Full variable domain (rest looked up from reference TRBV7-9 and TRBJ2-7): DTGVSQNPRHKITKRGQNVTFRCDPISEHNRLYWYRQTLGQGPEFLTYFQNEAQLEKSRLLSDRFSAERPKGSFSTLEIQRTEQGDSAMYLCASSQPGGDLQYFGPGTRLTVT.

This chain joins TRBV27 and TRBJ2-3; TCRdb selects TRBD1, and the lack of DNA leaves this call unchecked. This CDR3 spans 15 amino acids. The germline CDR1 and CDR2 sequences are MNHEY and SMNVEV (reference sequence). Here the CDR3 reads CASSLWGASTDTQYF.

The V and J genes are TRBV5-1 and TRBJ2-1; TCRdb's D call of TRBD1 is untestable without DNA. The length of the CDR3 is 17 residues. Germline loops: CDR1 SGHRS, CDR2 YFSETQ. The CDR3 loop reads CASSLARAGSGDNEQFF.

This chain links TRBV7-9 with TRBJ1-5; the D gene TCRdb calls, TRBD1, cannot be checked with no DNA. The CDR3 extends over 14 amino acids. Germline CDR1 SEHNR, CDR2 FQNEAQ (reference sequence). CDR3 sequence reads: CASVGTGGNQPQHF. The full variable domain, with the rest looked up from reference TRBV7-9 and TRBJ1-5, is DTGVSQNPRHKITKRGQNVTFRCDPISEHNRLYWYRQTLGQGPEFLTYFQNEAQLEKSRLLSDRFSAERPKGSFSTLEIQRTEQGDSAMYLCASVGTGGNQPQHFGDGTRLSIL.

The chain combines TRBV4-3 with TRBJ2-7; TCRdb's assignment of TRBD1 cannot be checked, as there is no DNA. The CDR3 contains 15 residues. Germline values: CDR1 LGHNA, CDR2 YSLEER. The CDR3 is CASSPAGTEDYEQYF.

The chain recombines TRBV7-6 with TRBJ2-7; as DNA is missing, the TRBD2 call by TCRdb cannot be tested. The CDR3 runs to 15 residues. Germline values: CDR1 SGHVS, CDR2 FNYEAQ. CDR3 residues: CASSLAGGVAYEQYF.

V usage is TRBV29-1 and J usage is TRBJ2-7; TCRdb's D call, TRBD1, is unchecked because there is no DNA. The CDR3 runs 11 residues. CDR1 is SQVTM and CDR2 is ANQGSEA in the germline V gene. CDR3: CSVEDRGEQYF.

The V gene is TRBV30, the J gene TRBJ2-7. The CDR3 spans 13 residues. The germline CDR1 and CDR2 sequences are GTSNPN and SVGIG (reference sequence). CDR3 residues: CAWSVEAYYEQYF. The whole variable domain, remainder taken from reference TRBV30 and TRBJ2-7, is SQTIHQWPATLVQPVGSPLSLECTVEGTSNPNLYWYRQAAGRGLQLLFYSVGIGQISSEVPQNLSASRPQDRQFILSSKKLLLSDSGFYLCAWSVEAYYEQYFGPGTRLTVT.

J is TRBJ2-1 and V is TRBV6-5; TCRdb's assignment of TRBD2 cannot be checked, as there is no DNA. Germline loops: CDR1 MNHEY, CDR2 SVGAGI. This CDR3 contains 16 residues. The CDR3 loop reads CASSPSGTTYYNEQFF.

The J gene is TRBJ2-1, the V gene TRBV5-6; TCRdb's assignment of TRBD2 cannot be checked, as there is no DNA. This CDR3 is built from 16 residues. Germline lookup yields CDR1 SGHDT and CDR2 YYEEEE. The CDR3 protein is CASSLGTGGNYNEQFF.

CDR3 in amino acids: CASSTRPQGEQYF. The chain carries TRBV12-3 or TRBV12-4 and TRBJ2-7; lacking DNA, the TRBD1 call made by TCRdb goes unchecked. The CDR3 loop spans 13 amino acids.

The chain recombines TRBV9 with TRBJ2-7; without DNA, the TCRdb call of TRBD1 cannot be checked. CDR1 SGDLS and CDR2 YYNGEE come from the germline V gene. The CDR3 covers 15 residues. CDR3 loop: CASSSDSNLPHEQYF.

The chain links TRBV5-5 to TRBJ2-5; no DNA is available, so the TRBD1 call from TCRdb remains unchecked. Per the germline V gene, CDR1 is SGHKS and CDR2 is YYEKEE (reference sequence). There are 15 residues in the CDR3. CDR3 region: CASSRTGSGGETQYF.

The chain couples TRBV3-1 to TRBJ2-1; the TCRdb call, TRBD2, lacks DNA for checking. The CDR3 is 16 residues long. Germline V CDR1 and CDR2: LGHDT, YNNKEL (reference sequence). The CDR3 here is CASSLHSSGSYNEQFF.

The rearrangement joins TRBV7-2 to TRBJ2-3; TCRdb proposes TRBD2, but this gene call is untestable without DNA. This CDR3 spans 20 amino acids. Germline-derived CDR1 and CDR2 are SGHTA and FQGNSA. This CDR3 is CASSYPQGLSSGGARDTQYF.

The CDR3 here is CASSRTANTEAFF. This sequence joins TRBV12-3 or TRBV12-4 and TRBJ1-1. The CDR3 totals 13 residues.

V usage is TRBV6-2 or TRBV6-3 and J usage is TRBJ2-7; TCRdb's D gene call, TRBD1, goes unchecked for lack of DNA. Germline CDR1 reads MNHEY; CDR2 reads SVGEGT. CDR3 length: 14 amino acids. This CDR3 reads CASSYVTGNHEQYF.